This TCR beta chain derives from a study of blood T cells in healthy people across ages. This CDR3 has 14 residues. Germline assignment: CDR1 KGHDR and CDR2 SFDVKD. Trimming cost V 4 bases and J 6 bases, with 11 bases left between them. A second PCR, run for about 6 to 12 cycles, used a sample-barcoded 5' primer plus a J-beta primer mix. TCRdb reanalysed the 5' RACE reads using MiXCR and keeps one entry per CDR3 protein. The sample has around 1,000,000 distinct CDR3 sequences, around 27% seen once. The same data also contributed to another study, on T cells of mothers and their children. From that study: A few healthy Caucasian mothers, along with their six children, served as the donors.

This receptor was identified in a girl aged 2 to 9 in good health. The V gene is TRBV24-1, the J gene TRBJ2-2, with no clear D. Sequenced material: blood. The CDR3 is CATSEWAYPGELFF. CDR3 nucleotides: TGTGCCACCAGTGAGTGGGCCTACCCCGGGGAGCTGTTTTTT.